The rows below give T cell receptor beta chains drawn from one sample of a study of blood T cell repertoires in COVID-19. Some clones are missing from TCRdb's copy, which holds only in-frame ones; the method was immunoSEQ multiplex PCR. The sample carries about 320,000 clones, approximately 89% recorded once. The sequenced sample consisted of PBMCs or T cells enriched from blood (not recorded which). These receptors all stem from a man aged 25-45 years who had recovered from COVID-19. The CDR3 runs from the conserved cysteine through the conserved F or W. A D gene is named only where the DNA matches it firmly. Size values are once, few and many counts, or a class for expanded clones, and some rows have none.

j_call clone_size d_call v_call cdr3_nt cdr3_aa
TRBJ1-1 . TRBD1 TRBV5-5 TGTGCCAGCAGCTTCACAGGGGAAATTTTTACTGAAGCTTTCTTT CASSFTGEIFTEAFF
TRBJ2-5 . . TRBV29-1 TGCAGCGTTTTTCAGCAGGAAGAGACCCAGTACTTC CSVFQQEETQYF
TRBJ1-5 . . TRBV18 TGTGCCAGCTCACTTTACAGGGAAAAAGGCAATCAGCCCCAGCATTTT CASSLYREKGNQPQHF
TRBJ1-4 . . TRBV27 TGTGCCAGCAGTTTATCGGGGGCGAATGAAAAACTGTTTTTT CASSLSGANEKLFF
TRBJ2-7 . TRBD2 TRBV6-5 TGTGCCAGCAGTTACCGGGACTACCCCGAGCAGTACTTC CASSYRDYPEQYF
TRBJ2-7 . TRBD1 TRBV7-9 TGTGCCAGCAGCCTGGGACAGGGGGCCCTAGCAATCTACGAGCAGTACTTC CASSLGQGALAIYEQYF
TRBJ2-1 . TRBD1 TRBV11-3 TGTGCCAGCAGCTCAGGCCCGGACAGGGGGCAAAACAATGAGCAGTTCTTC CASSSGPDRGQNNEQFF
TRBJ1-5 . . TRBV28 TGTGCCAGCAGGTCTACAGGAGAATTAAGTCCCCAGCATTTT CASRSTGELSPQHF
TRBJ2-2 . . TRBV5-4 TGTGCCAGCAGCTTGGGCGGGGTTTCGAACACCGGGGAGCTGTTTTTT CASSLGGVSNTGELFF
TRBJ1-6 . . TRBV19 TGTGCCAGTAGTATATTGGACAGTAGTAATTCACCCCTCCACTTT CASSILDSSNSPLHF
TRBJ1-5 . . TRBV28 TGTGCCAGCAGTTTATCAGGAATGTATAGCAATCAGCCCCAGCATTTT CASSLSGMYSNQPQHF
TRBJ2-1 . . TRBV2 TGTGCCAGCAGTGAAGTTATGCGGGGTGGGTACAATGAGCAGTTCTTC CASSEVMRGGYNEQFF
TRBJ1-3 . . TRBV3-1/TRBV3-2 TGTGCCAGCAGCCAAGAATACCCGGCCCGGGGCTCTGGAAACACCATATATTTT CASSQEYPARGSGNTIYF
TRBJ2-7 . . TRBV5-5 TGTGCCAGCAGCTTCAGTGCTGGCAGGGCCACCTACGAGCAGTACTTC CASSFSAGRATYEQYF
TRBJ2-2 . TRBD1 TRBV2 TGTGCCAGCAGCAGACAGGGTGGTTCCACCGGGGAGCTGTTTTTT CASSRQGGSTGELFF
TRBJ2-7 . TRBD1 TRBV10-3 TGTGCCATCAGTGAACCCGACAGGGCATGGTTAGCGCAGTACTTC CAISEPDRAWLAQYF
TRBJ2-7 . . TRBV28 TGTGCCAGCAGTTTCATCGGAGGGGCAGGGAGCTCCTACGAGCAGTACTTC CASSFIGGAGSSYEQYF
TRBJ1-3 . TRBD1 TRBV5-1 TGCGCCAGCAGCTTGCAGGGGACAGCGGCCTCTGGAAACACCATATATTTT CASSLQGTAASGNTIYF
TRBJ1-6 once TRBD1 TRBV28 TGTGCCAGCATCCAGGGGGTTAATAATTCACCCCTCCACTTT CASIQGVNNSPLHF
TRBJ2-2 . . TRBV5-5 TGTGCCAGCAGCTTAGGCCGGGGGGCTATCGGGGAGCTGTTTTTT CASSLGRGAIGELFF
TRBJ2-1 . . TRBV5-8 TGTGCCAGCAGCCCGGACTTACAGTTCTTC CASSPDLQFF
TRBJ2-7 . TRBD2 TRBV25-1 TGTGCCAGCAGTCAGCGGGGTAGCTCCTACGAGCAGTACTTC CASSQRGSSYEQYF
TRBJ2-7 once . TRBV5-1 TGCGCCAGCAGCTTGGAAGCGGATTCCTACGAGCAGTACTTC CASSLEADSYEQYF
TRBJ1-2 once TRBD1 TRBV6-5 TGTGCCAGCAGGCAGGGGGCTAGGGCTAAGGGCTACACCTTC CASRQGARAKGYTF
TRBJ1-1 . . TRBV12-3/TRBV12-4 TGTGCCAGCACCCTGGGGGGAGAGACTGAAGCTTTCTTT CASTLGGETEAFF
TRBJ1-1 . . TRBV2 TGTGCCAGCGAACGGGACACTGAAGCTTTCTTT CASERDTEAFF
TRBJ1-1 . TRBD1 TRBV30 TGTGCCTGGAGCCTGGGACAGGGTACTAGGAAAGCTTTCTTT CAWSLGQGTRKAFF
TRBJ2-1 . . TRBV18 TGTGCCAGCTCACGCGGGACTTCACAATACAATGAGCAGTTCTTC CASSRGTSQYNEQFF
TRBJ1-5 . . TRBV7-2 TGTGCCAGCAGCCCACGAGGGTATAGCAATCAGCCCCAGCATTTT CASSPRGYSNQPQHF
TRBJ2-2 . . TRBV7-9 TGTGCCAGCAAGAGGGAGAACACCGGGGAGCTGTTTTTT CASKRENTGELFF
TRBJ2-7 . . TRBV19 TGTGCCAGTAGTAGCTACTACGAGCAGTACTTC CASSSYYEQYF
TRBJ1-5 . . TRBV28 TGTGCCAGCAACATGCAACATAGCAATCAGCCCCAGCATTTT CASNMQHSNQPQHF
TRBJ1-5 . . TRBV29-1 TGCAGCGCCCAGGTCCACAATCAGCCCCAGCATTTT CSAQVHNQPQHF
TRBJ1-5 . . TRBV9 TGTGCCAGCAGCGTAGCAGGAGGGGTTCAGCCCCAGCATTTT CASSVAGGVQPQHF
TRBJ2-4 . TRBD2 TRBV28 TGTGCCAGCAGTCCGCCGGGGGGGCCGGGAAACATTCAGTACTTC CASSPPGGPGNIQYF
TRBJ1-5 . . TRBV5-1 TGCGCCAGCAGACCGACAGTTTATAGCAATCAGCCCCAGCATTTT CASRPTVYSNQPQHF
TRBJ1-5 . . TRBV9 TGTGCCAGCACCGGGGAGGGGGAAGGGCCCCAGCATTTT CASTGEGEGPQHF
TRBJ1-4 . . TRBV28 TGTGCCAGCAGCCCCCCCGCCTTCAGGGGTACTAATGAAAAACTGTTTTTT CASSPPAFRGTNEKLFF
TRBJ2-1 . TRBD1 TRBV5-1 TGCGCCAGCAGCTGGACAGGGTTCAATGAGCAGTTCTTC CASSWTGFNEQFF
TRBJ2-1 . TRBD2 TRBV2 TGTGCCAGCAGTGAGCTAGCGGGGGTCGTTGAGCAGTTCTTC CASSELAGVVEQFF
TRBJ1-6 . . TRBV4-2 TGTGCCAGCAGCCAAGAAAGGAACAGGGATTCACCCCTCCACTTT CASSQERNRDSPLHF
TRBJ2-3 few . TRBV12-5 TGTGCTAGTGCCAACTTAAGAGATACGCAGTATTTT CASANLRDTQYF
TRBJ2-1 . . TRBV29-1 TGCAGCGTTGACCCCCCGGGGGCCTACAATGAGCAGTTCTTC CSVDPPGAYNEQFF
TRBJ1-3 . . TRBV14 TGTGCCAGCAGCCAAGCTGGCGGAAACACCATATATTTT CASSQAGGNTIYF
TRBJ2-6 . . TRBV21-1 TGTGCCAGCAGCACCTCCCAAAAGGGACAGGTTTTTCAGTCTGGGGCCAACGTCCTGACTTTC CASSTSQKGQVFQSGANVLTF
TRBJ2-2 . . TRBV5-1 TGCGCCAGCAGCCCACCCGGACAGACCGGGGAGCTGTTTTTT CASSPPGQTGELFF
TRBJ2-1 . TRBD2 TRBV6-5 TGTGCCGGGTCTAGCGGGGGGGCCTACAATGAGCAGTTCTTC CAGSSGGAYNEQFF
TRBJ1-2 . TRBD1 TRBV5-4 TGTGCCAGCAGGCTGTCAGGGGGTGGTGGCTACACCTTC CASRLSGGGGYTF
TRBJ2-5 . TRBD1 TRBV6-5 TGTGCCAGCAGTTCCCAACAGGGGGGACAAGAGACCCAGTACTTC CASSSQQGGQETQYF
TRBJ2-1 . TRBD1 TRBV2 TGTGCCAGCAGCCGGGACAGGGGTGACAATGAGCAGTTCTTC CASSRDRGDNEQFF
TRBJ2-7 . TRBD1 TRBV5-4 TGTGCCAGCAGCCCTGGGACAGCTCAAGCCTACGAGCAGTACTTC CASSPGTAQAYEQYF
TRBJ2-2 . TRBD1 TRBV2 TGTGCCGGCAAGGGGACAGGGAACACCGGGGAGCTGTTTTTT CAGKGTGNTGELFF
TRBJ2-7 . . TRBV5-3 TGTGCCAGAAGCTTGGTTTCCAGGGGGGCCTACGAGCAGTACTTC CARSLVSRGAYEQYF
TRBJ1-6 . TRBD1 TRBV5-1 TGCGCCAGCAGCTTGTTTTCGGACAGGGCAAATTCACCCCTCCACTTT CASSLFSDRANSPLHF
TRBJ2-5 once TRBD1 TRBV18 TGTGCCAGCTCACCACCGACAGGGGGCGGGGAGACCCAGTACTTC CASSPPTGGGETQYF
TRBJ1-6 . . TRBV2 TGTGCCAGCACAAGAGGGGGTGAGGGCTCACCCCTCCACTTT CASTRGGEGSPLHF
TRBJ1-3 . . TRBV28 TGTGCCAGCAGTTTCGGAGCAGCTGGAAACACCATATATTTT CASSFGAAGNTIYF
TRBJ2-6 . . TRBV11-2 TGTGCCAGCAGCTTTCTGGAGGGTCTCCTCTCTGGGGCCAACGTCCTGACTTTC CASSFLEGLLSGANVLTF
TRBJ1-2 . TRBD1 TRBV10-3 TGTGCCATCAGACCGGACAGGGGCGACTATGGCTACACCTTC CAIRPDRGDYGYTF
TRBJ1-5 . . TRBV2 TGTGCCAGCGGGGGGACCGGGGTCAATCAGCCCCAGCATTTT CASGGTGVNQPQHF